These 22 T cell receptor beta chains were sequenced from one sample in a study of Ad26.COV2.S vaccination and SARS-CoV-2 variants. Treatment noted: roughly 18 received Ad26.COV2.S at low or high dose, single or two shots; about 5 received placebo; per-sample allocation not given. Sample collection was performed on day 63 after the first vaccine or placebo injection. Using immunoSEQ multiplex PCR, the repertoire was profiled, and TCRdb retains in-frame clones only, with some absent. The table lists roughly 420,000 clones, 88% of them singletons, with 3.6% in the top ten. This specimen consisted of peripheral blood, obtained in a trial of Ad26.COV2.S vaccine versus placebo. These receptors all come from a person aged 18-60 years who received the Ad26.COV2.S COVID-19 vaccine or a placebo.

The chain has TRBV2 and TRBJ1-1; D unclear. The germline V and J ends were trimmed by 2 bases and 3 bases, with 7 bases remaining between them. CDR1 and CDR2 (germline): SNHLY, FYNNEI. The length of the CDR3 is 13 residues. The CDR3 nucleotides are TGTGCCAGCAGTGAACGACTGGACACTGAAGCTTTCTTT. It encodes CASSERLDTEAFF.

The rearrangement links TRBV3-1 (or the pseudogene TRBV3-2) to TRBJ2-3, with 9 nucleotides matching TRBD1. Germline assignment: CDR1 LGHDT and CDR2 YNNKEL (reference sequence). J lost 6 bases, V lost 6 bases, and 4 bases had no gene match. The CDR3 has 13 residues. The CDR3 DNA follows: TGTGCCAGCAGACAGGGGGCGAAGGATACGCAGTATTTT. This sequence encodes CASRQGAKDTQYF.

The chain combines TRBV19 with TRBJ1-2; D gene uncertain. The CDR3 has 14 amino acids. V was trimmed by 1 base and J by 2 bases, leaving 8 bases between them. Germline V CDR1 and CDR2: LNHDA, SQIVND (reference sequence). Here the CDR3 DNA reads TGTGCCAGTAGTATAGTCGGACCAAACTATGGCTACACCTTC. It specifies CASSIVGPNYGYTF.

This chain connects TRBV27 to TRBJ1-1, with 9 bases matching TRBD1. This CDR3 spans 12 amino acids. V dropped 8 bases and J dropped 7; count of bases not matched to a gene: 5. CDR1 is MNHEY and CDR2 is SMNVEV in the germline V gene (reference sequence). The DNA of the CDR3 is TGTGCCAGCTCGGACAGGGGTGGTGAAGCTTTCTTT. It is translated as CASSDRGGEAFF.

The rearrangement links TRBV5-4 to TRBJ1-4; TRBD1 matches at 10 bases. V was clipped by 3 bases and J by 3 bases; unmatched bases: 2. The CDR3 has 15 residues. Per the germline V gene, CDR1 is SGHNT and CDR2 is YYREEE (reference sequence). CDR3 sequence (DNA): TGTGCCAGCAGCTGGGACAGGGGCCCTAATGAAAAACTGTTTTTT. Translation: CASSWDRGPNEKLFF.

The chain carries TRBV2 and TRBJ1-1, with 7 bases identical to TRBD1. V shed 6 bases and J 5 bases; nucleotides not matched to a gene: 6. Per the germline V gene, CDR1 is SNHLY and CDR2 is FYNNEI. The CDR3 is 13 amino acids. CDR3 loop: CASRGQLGTEAFF. CDR3 nucleotides: TGTGCCAGCAGGGGACAGCTCGGAACTGAAGCTTTCTTT.

The chain is built from TRBV12-3 or TRBV12-4 and TRBJ2-7, with D tentatively TRBD1 (6 bases). V lost 5 bases and J lost 6, with 11 bases in between. The CDR3 extends over 12 amino acids. The CDR3 DNA is TGTGCCAGCAGTAAACAGGGAGCCGAGCAGTACTTC. It specifies CASSKQGAEQYF.

The rearrangement uses TRBV27 and TRBJ1-4; D remains unclear. The CDR3 extends over 14 amino acids. Germline V gene sequence: CDR1 MNHEY, CDR2 SMNVEV (reference sequence). Trimming removed 5 bases at V and 3 bases at J, with 10 bases between. DNA of the CDR3: TGTGCCAGCAGTCTAAGGATATCTAATGAAAAACTGTTTTTT. It encodes CASSLRISNEKLFF.

The chain uses TRBV7-9 and TRBJ2-3, with D possibly called TRBD1 or TRBD2 (5 bases each). Trimming took 2 bases from V and 3 from J, leaving 9 bases between them. In germline, CDR1 is SEHNR, CDR2 FQNEAQ (reference sequence). There are 14 residues in the CDR3. CDR3 sequence (DNA): TGTGCCAGCAGCTTATCGGGGCTTACAGATACGCAGTATTTT. This translates into CASSLSGLTDTQYF.

This chain links TRBV11-2 with TRBJ1-2, with D unclear. The CDR3 is 14 amino acids. Trimming cost V 3 bases and J 4 bases, with 12 bases left between them. CDR1 SGHAT and CDR2 FQNNGV come from the germline V gene. CDR3 sequence reads: CASSLLSDIYGYTF. DNA of the CDR3: TGTGCCAGCAGCTTGCTCAGTGATATCTATGGCTACACCTTC.

The chain has TRBV15 and TRBJ1-2; D might be TRBD1 (5 bases). Trimming cost V 5 bases and J 1 base, with 14 bases left between them. Germline V gives CDR1 LNHNV, CDR2 YYDKDF (reference sequence). The CDR3 contains 15 residues. The CDR3 is CATSLLRGNNYGYTF. The CDR3 DNA reads as TGTGCCACCAGCCTACTGAGGGGCAATAACTATGGCTACACCTTC.

This chain connects TRBV18 to TRBJ2-1, with D perhaps matching TRBD2 (6 bases). Trimming removed 3 bases at V and 8 bases at J, with 11 bases between. The CDR3 has 13 amino acids. The germline V gene has CDR1 KGHSH and CDR2 LQKENI. CDR3 in amino acids: CASSPSRDYEQFF. The CDR3 DNA reads as TGTGCCAGCTCACCGAGCAGGGACTATGAGCAGTTCTTC.

This chain uses TRBV5-1 with TRBJ2-1, with TRBD2 matching 11 bases. This CDR3 region has 18 residues. The V and J ends lost 1 base and 1 base, in that order; junction bases with no gene match: 7. Germline assignment: CDR1 SGHRS and CDR2 YFSETQ. CDR3 sequence: CASSLTTSGVVSYNEQFF. In nucleotides, the CDR3 is TGCGCCAGCAGCTTGACGACTAGCGGGGTAGTTTCCTACAATGAGCAGTTCTTC.

The chain recombines TRBV25-1 with TRBJ2-5; 15 bases align to TRBD2. The CDR3 runs 18 residues. Per the germline V gene, CDR1 is MGHDK and CDR2 is SYGVNS. The V and J ends lost 2 bases and 4 bases, in that order; junction bases with no gene match: 8. This chain's CDR3 is CASSERGLAGGARETQYF. CDR3 DNA sequence: TGTGCCAGCAGTGAACGAGGACTAGCGGGGGGGGCCAGAGAGACCCAGTACTTC.

The V gene is TRBV6-1, the J gene TRBJ2-7; 7 positions agree with TRBD1. The CDR3 runs to 17 residues. With V trimmed by 0 bases and J by 0 bases, 8 bases remained unmatched. Germline lookup yields CDR1 MNHNS and CDR2 SASEGT. The CDR3 region has the DNA TGTGCCAGCAGTGAAGCGTTGAAACAGGGGTCCTCCTACGAGCAGTACTTC. The encoded protein is CASSEALKQGSSYEQYF.

V is TRBV7-9 and J is TRBJ1-2; 7 nucleotides align to TRBD1. CDR1 SEHNR and CDR2 FQNEAQ come from the germline V gene (reference sequence). J was trimmed by 8 bases and V by 3 bases; bases with no gene match: 3. This CDR3 spans 12 amino acids. The CDR3 DNA sequence: TGTGCCAGCAGCTTGGACAGGTTCGGCTACACCTTC. This codes for CASSLDRFGYTF.

The chain has TRBV6-2 or TRBV6-3 and TRBJ1-5, with D unclear. Germline V CDR1 and CDR2: MNHEY, SVGEGT. This CDR3 contains 17 residues. The V end lost 2 bases, the J end lost 0 bases, and 14 bases lay between the germline ends. CDR3: CASSYRGRYSSNQPQHF. Here the CDR3 DNA reads TGTGCCAGCAGTTACCGTGGCAGATACTCTAGCAATCAGCCCCAGCATTTT.

This clone was recorded only once. The chain employs TRBV19 and TRBJ1-2; D gene uncertain. The V and J ends lost 4 bases and 2 bases respectively, with 8 bases between them. The CDR3 sequence is 13 residues long. Germline CDR1 is LNHDA and CDR2 is SQIVND (reference sequence). CDR3 bases: TGTGCCAGTAGTAGATCAGAGAACTATGGCTACACCTTC. Its translation: CASSRSENYGYTF.

The CDR3 protein is CASSEVLATYNEQFF. The CDR3 DNA follows: TGTGCCAGCAGTGAAGTACTAGCCACCTACAATGAGCAGTTCTTC. The V gene is TRBV2, the J gene TRBJ2-1, with a weak D call TRBD2 (6 bases). The germline V gene has CDR1 SNHLY and CDR2 FYNNEI. There are 15 residues in the CDR3. V gave up 1 base and J gave up 2 bases, with 9 bases separating them.

The chain uses TRBV30 and TRBJ2-2; tentatively, D is TRBD1 (6 bases). V was trimmed by 5 bases and J by 5 bases, leaving 12 bases between them. The CDR3 contains 13 residues. Germline assignment: CDR1 GTSNPN and CDR2 SVGIG (reference sequence). The CDR3 DNA reads as TGTGCCTGGGACCGAGGGGGAACCGGGGAGCTGTTTTTT. Its protein is CAWDRGGTGELFF.

The chain has TRBV18 and TRBJ2-5; a weak D match, TRBD2 (6 bases). Deletions cut 1 base from V and 5 bases from J, with 14 bases between. Germline loops: CDR1 KGHSH, CDR2 LQKENI. CDR3 length equals 15 residues. In nucleotides, the CDR3 is TGTGCCAGCTCACCACTTGCGGGAACCGGGGAGACCCAGTACTTC. Protein sequence: CASSPLAGTGETQYF.

The CDR3 is CASSSSREYDEQFF. Written as DNA, the CDR3 is TGTGCCAGCAGTTCAAGCCGGGAGTACGATGAGCAGTTCTTC. This rearrangement joins TRBV28 to TRBJ2-1; weak D call: TRBD2 (6 bases). The CDR3 runs to 14 residues. The germline gives CDR1 MDHEN, CDR2 SYDVKM. With 4 bases removed from V and 8 bases from J, the gap between germline ends came to 15 bases. The variable domain in full, completed from reference TRBV28 and TRBJ2-1, reads DVKVTQSSRYLVKRTGEKVFLECVQDMDHENMFWYRQDPGLGLRLIYFSYDVKMKEKGDIPEGYSVSREKKERFSLILESASTNQTSMYLCASSSSREYDEQFFGPGTRLTVL.